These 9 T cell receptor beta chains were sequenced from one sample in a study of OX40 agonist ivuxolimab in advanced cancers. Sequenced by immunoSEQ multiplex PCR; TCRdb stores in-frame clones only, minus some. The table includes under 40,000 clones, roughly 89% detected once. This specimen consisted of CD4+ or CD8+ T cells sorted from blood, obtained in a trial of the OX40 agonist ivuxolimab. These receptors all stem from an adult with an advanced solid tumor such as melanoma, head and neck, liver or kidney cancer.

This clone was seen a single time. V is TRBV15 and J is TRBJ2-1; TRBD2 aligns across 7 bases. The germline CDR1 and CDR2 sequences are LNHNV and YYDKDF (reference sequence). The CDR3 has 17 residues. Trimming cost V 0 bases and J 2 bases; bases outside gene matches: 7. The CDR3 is CATSRDGGGRTYNEQFF. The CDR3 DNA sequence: TGTGCCACCAGCAGAGATGGAGGCGGGAGAACCTACAATGAGCAGTTCTTC. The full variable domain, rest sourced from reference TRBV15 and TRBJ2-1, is DAMVIQNPRYQVTQFGKPVTLSCSQTLNHNVMYWYQQKSSQAPKLLFHYYDKDFNNEADTPDNFQSRRPNTSFCFLDIRSPGLGDTAMYLCATSRDGGGRTYNEQFFGPGTRLTVL.

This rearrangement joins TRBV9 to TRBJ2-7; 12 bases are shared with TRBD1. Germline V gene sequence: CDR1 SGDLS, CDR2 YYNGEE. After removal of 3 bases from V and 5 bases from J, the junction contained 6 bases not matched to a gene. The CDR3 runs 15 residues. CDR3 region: CASSEGDRGLDEQYF. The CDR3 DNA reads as TGTGCCAGCAGCGAGGGGGACAGGGGGCTAGACGAGCAGTACTTC.

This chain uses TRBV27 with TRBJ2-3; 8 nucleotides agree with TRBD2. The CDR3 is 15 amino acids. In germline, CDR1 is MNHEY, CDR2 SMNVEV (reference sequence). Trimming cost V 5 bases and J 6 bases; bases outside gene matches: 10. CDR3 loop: CASSIGTRPLDTQYF. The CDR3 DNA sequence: TGTGCCAGCAGTATTGGGACTAGGCCCCTTGATACGCAGTATTTT.

The chain's CDR3 is CASSIYVNTEAFF. The CDR3, as DNA: TGTGCCAGTAGTATTTACGTGAACACTGAAGCTTTCTTT. This rearrangement joins TRBV19 to TRBJ1-1; D unresolved. The CDR3 is 13 residues long. Germline CDR1 is LNHDA and CDR2 is SQIVND (reference sequence). V was shortened by 3 bases and J by 0 bases, with 5 bases between the two germline ends.

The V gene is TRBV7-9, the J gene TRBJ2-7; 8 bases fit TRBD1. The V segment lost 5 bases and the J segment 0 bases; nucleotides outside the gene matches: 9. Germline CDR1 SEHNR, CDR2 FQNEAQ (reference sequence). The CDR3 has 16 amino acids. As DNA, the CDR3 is TGTGCCAGCAGCCCGCGAAGGACAGGGACCTCCTACGAGCAGTACTTC. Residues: CASSPRRTGTSYEQYF.

CDR3 protein: CASSPPLAGGTYEQYF. CDR3 coding DNA: TGTGCCAGCAGCCCGCCCCTAGCGGGAGGGACCTACGAGCAGTACTTC. The chain joins TRBV5-4 to TRBJ2-7; TRBD2 matches 12 bases. Losses at the gene ends were 4 bases for V and 2 bases for J; bases not matched to a gene: 7. Looked up from germline, CDR1 is SGHNT and CDR2 is YYREEE (reference sequence). CDR3 size: 16 residues.

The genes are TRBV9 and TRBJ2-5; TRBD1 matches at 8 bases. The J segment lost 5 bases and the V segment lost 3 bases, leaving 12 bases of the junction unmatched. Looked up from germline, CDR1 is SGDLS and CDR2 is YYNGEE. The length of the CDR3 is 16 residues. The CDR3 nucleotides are TGTGCCAGCAGCGAAAGAGACAGGGGCAATCGGGAGACCCAGTACTTC. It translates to CASSERDRGNRETQYF.

The CDR3 sequence is CASSPPGGTYNEQFF. The CDR3, as DNA: TGTGCCAGCAGCCCCCCCGGGGGCACTTACAATGAGCAGTTCTTC. This chain joins TRBV13 and TRBJ2-1, with D perhaps TRBD1 or TRBD2 (6 bases each). The V gene's germline CDR1 is PRHDT and CDR2 FYEKMQ (reference sequence). The CDR3 consists of 15 residues. Between the trimmed V and J ends, which lost 5 bases and 4 bases, there was a span of 15 bases. Filled out from reference TRBV13 and TRBJ2-1, the complete variable domain reads AAGVIQSPRHLIKEKRETATLKCYPIPRHDTVYWYQQGPGQDPQFLISFYEKMQSDKGSIPDRFSAQQFSDYHSELNMSSLELGDSALYFCASSPPGGTYNEQFFGPGTRLTVL.

CDR3 protein: CASSFGTDTQYF. In DNA form, the CDR3 reads TGTGCCAGCAGCTTCGGCACAGATACGCAGTATTTT. V gene TRBV5-6 combines with J gene TRBJ2-3; D gene uncertain. CDR3 length equals 12 residues. Germline values: CDR1 SGHDT, CDR2 YYEEEE. V lost 2 bases and J lost 1, with 2 bases in between.